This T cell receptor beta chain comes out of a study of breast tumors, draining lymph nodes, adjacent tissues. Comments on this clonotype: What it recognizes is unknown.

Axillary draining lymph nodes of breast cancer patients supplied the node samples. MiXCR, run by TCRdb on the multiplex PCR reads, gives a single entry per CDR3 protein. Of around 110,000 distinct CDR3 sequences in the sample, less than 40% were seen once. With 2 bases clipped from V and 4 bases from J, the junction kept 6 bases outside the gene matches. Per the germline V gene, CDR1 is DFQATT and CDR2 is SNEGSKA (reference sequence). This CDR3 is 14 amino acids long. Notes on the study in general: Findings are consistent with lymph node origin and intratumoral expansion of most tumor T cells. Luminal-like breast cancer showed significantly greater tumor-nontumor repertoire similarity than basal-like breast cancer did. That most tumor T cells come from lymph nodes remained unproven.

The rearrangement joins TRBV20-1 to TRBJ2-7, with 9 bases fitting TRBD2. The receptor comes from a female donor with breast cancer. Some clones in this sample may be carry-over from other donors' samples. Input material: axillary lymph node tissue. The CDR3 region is CSARSGLARYEQYF. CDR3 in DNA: TGCAGTGCTAGATCAGGACTAGCGCGGTACGAGCAGTACTTC.